Below are 25 T cell receptor beta chains sequenced from a single sample in a study of blood T cell repertoires in COVID-19. Here immunoSEQ multiplex PCR was the method, and the copy in TCRdb shows in-frame clones only, minus some. The sample yields around 330,000 clones, approximately 86% seen once. Sequencing was performed on PBMCs or T cells enriched from blood (not recorded which). These receptors all come from a woman aged 18-29 years who had recovered from COVID-19.

This chain joins TRBV6-2 or TRBV6-3 and TRBJ2-2, with 9 bases aligning to TRBD1. This CDR3 has 19 amino acids. The J segment lost 0 bases and the V segment lost 4 bases, leaving 12 bases of the junction unmatched. Per the germline V gene, CDR1 is MNHEY and CDR2 is SVGEGT. CDR3 sequence reads: CASSWSGDRALSNTGELFF. The CDR3 nucleotides are TGTGCCAGCAGTTGGTCGGGGGACAGGGCCCTTTCGAACACCGGGGAGCTGTTTTTT.

This clone was counted once. This chain connects TRBV11-3 to TRBJ2-2, with 7 positions matching TRBD1. Germline CDR1 is SGHNT and CDR2 is YENEEA. This CDR3 has 14 amino acids. V was pared by 5 bases and J by 4 bases, with 4 bases of the junction left unmatched. In nucleotides, the CDR3 is TGTGCCAGCAGCAGACAGGGAACCACCGGGGAGCTGTTTTTT. Protein: CASSRQGTTGELFF.

J is TRBJ2-5 and V is TRBV7-2; possible D gene TRBD2, 6 bases. Looked up from germline, CDR1 is SGHTA and CDR2 is FQGNSA. V was shortened by 3 bases and J by 5 bases, with 13 bases between the two germline ends. This CDR3 is built from 14 residues. The CDR3 protein is CASSFVGGGETQYF. The CDR3 bases are TGTGCCAGCAGCTTCGTGGGAGGAGGGGAGACCCAGTACTTC.

A single count supports this clone. Other DNA variants within this sample encode the same CDR3. The chain has TRBV27 and TRBJ1-5; D not certain. CDR1 and CDR2 (germline): MNHEY, SMNVEV (reference sequence). This CDR3 has 13 amino acids. With 6 bases removed from V and 0 bases from J, the gap between germline ends came to 6 bases. The CDR3 sequence is CASRLYSNQPQHF. CDR3 bases: TGTGCCAGCAGACTCTATAGCAATCAGCCCCAGCATTTT.

This chain uses TRBV19 with TRBJ1-5; D ambiguous. Germline values: CDR1 LNHDA, CDR2 SQIVND (reference sequence). This CDR3 is built from 14 residues. With 8 bases removed from V and 1 base from J, the gap between germline ends came to 12 bases. CDR3 loop: CASYDNNSNQPQHF. The CDR3 DNA follows: TGTGCCAGTTACGACAATAACAGCAATCAGCCCCAGCATTTT. The variable domain in full, with the rest retrieved from reference TRBV19 and TRBJ1-5, is DGGITQSPKYLFRKEGQNVTLSCEQNLNHDAMYWYRQDPGQGLRLIYYSQIVNDFQKGDIAEGYSVSREKKESFPLTVTSAQKNPTAFYLCASYDNNSNQPQHFGDGTRLSIL.

The rearrangement uses TRBV6-4 and TRBJ2-1, with 11 positions matching TRBD2. CDR3 length equals 15 residues. The germline CDR1 and CDR2 sequences are MRHNA and SNTAGT. With 7 bases clipped from V and 8 bases from J, the junction kept 10 bases outside the gene matches. The CDR3 nucleotides are TGTGCCAGCACCAAAACTAGCGGGAGTGGGGATGAGCAGTTCTTC. It is translated as CASTKTSGSGDEQFF.

The J gene is TRBJ1-1, the V gene TRBV3-1 (or the pseudogene TRBV3-2), with 7 bases identical to TRBD1. The CDR3 covers 12 residues. From germline, CDR1 is LGHDT and CDR2 YNNKEL (reference sequence). The ends lost 5 bases at V and 11 bases at J; junction bases unmatched: 8. The CDR3 sequence is CASSIQQGSAFF. Written as DNA, the CDR3 is TGTGCCAGCAGCATACAACAGGGGTCCGCTTTCTTT.

The chain combines TRBV18 with TRBJ1-1; a weak D match, TRBD1 (6 bases). The CDR3 consists of 15 residues. Trimming pared 7 bases from V and 1 base from J, leaving 16 bases between. CDR1 and CDR2 from the germline V gene are KGHSH and LQKENI. The CDR3 here is CASFRSGQTNTEAFF. The CDR3 DNA follows: TGTGCCAGCTTTCGATCAGGACAGACGAACACTGAAGCTTTCTTT. Filled out from reference TRBV18 and TRBJ1-1, the complete variable domain reads NAGVMQNPRHLVRRRGQEARLRCSPMKGHSHVYWYRQLPEEGLKFMVYLQKENIIDESGMPKERFSAEFPKEGPSILRIQQVVRGDSAAYFCASFRSGQTNTEAFFGQGTRLTVV.

This chain links TRBV6-2 or TRBV6-3 with TRBJ2-7, with TRBD1 as a possible D gene (5 bases). V was cut by 4 bases and J by 1 base, with 8 bases left in between. Looked up from germline, CDR1 is MNHEY and CDR2 is SVGEGT. The CDR3 contains 13 residues. The CDR3 spells CASSSRQSYEQYF. CDR3 nucleotides: TGTGCCAGCAGTTCTCGACAGTCCTACGAGCAGTACTTC.

The chain joins TRBV5-5 to TRBJ2-2; D is possibly TRBD2 (6 bases). CDR1 is SGHKS and CDR2 is YYEKEE in the germline V gene (reference sequence). This CDR3 is 17 amino acids long. V was shortened by 1 base and J by 4 bases, with 17 bases between the two germline ends. CDR3 protein: CASSLLEGLGGTGELFF. The CDR3 DNA reads as TGTGCCAGCAGCTTGTTGGAGGGCCTGGGGGGCACCGGGGAGCTGTTTTTT. Drawing the rest from reference TRBV5-5 and TRBJ2-2, the complete variable domain is DAGVTQSPTHLIKTRGQQVTLRCSPISGHKSVSWYQQVLGQGPQFIFQYYEKEERGRGNFPDRFSARQFPNYSSELNVNALLLGDSALYLCASSLLEGLGGTGELFFGEGSRLTVL.

The chain joins TRBV4-3 to TRBJ1-6, with 9 bases lining up with TRBD1. The V and J ends lost 5 bases and 10 bases, in that order; junction bases with no gene match: 9. The CDR3 covers 15 residues. The germline CDR1 and CDR2 sequences are LGHNA and YSLEER. CDR3 DNA sequence: TGCGCCAGCAGCGTTGAAGGGACAGGGAGATCACCCCTCCACTTT. This gives the protein CASSVEGTGRSPLHF.

This chain links TRBV11-1 with TRBJ1-1, with D uncertain. This CDR3 region has 13 residues. V lost 5 bases to trimming and J lost 0 bases, with 7 bases between them. From germline, CDR1 is SGHAT and CDR2 FQDESV (reference sequence). The CDR3 DNA reads TGTGCCAGCAGCCTACAGCTGAACACTGAAGCTTTCTTT. Translation gives CASSLQLNTEAFF.

This chain uses TRBV11-2 with TRBJ2-5, with D possibly TRBD2 on 7 matching bases. V was shortened by 0 bases and J by 5 bases, with 13 bases between the two germline ends. CDR1 is SGHAT and CDR2 is FQNNGV in the germline V gene. The CDR3 consists of 15 residues. The CDR3 sequence: CASSLELGGVETQYF. The DNA of the CDR3 is TGTGCCAGCAGCTTAGAACTAGGGGGGGTGGAGACCCAGTACTTC.

This chain links TRBV4-2 with TRBJ2-7, with 10 nucleotides matching TRBD1. The CDR3 is 16 residues long. The J segment lost 2 bases and the V segment lost 4 bases, leaving 8 bases of the junction unmatched. Germline V gene data show CDR1 as LGHNA and CDR2 as YNFKEQ. CDR3 nucleotides: TGTGCCAGCAGCCCTCGGACAGGGGGGGATCCCTACGAGCAGTACTTC. The encoded protein is CASSPRTGGDPYEQYF.

This clone was detected once. The J gene is TRBJ1-2, the V gene TRBV28; 8 nucleotides agree with TRBD1. This CDR3 contains 18 residues. Germline V gene lookup returns CDR1 MDHEN and CDR2 SYDVKM. J was trimmed by 4 bases and V by 2 bases; bases with no gene match: 15. This CDR3 is CASSLRQGPGQVGYGYTF. The CDR3 coding sequence is TGTGCCAGCAGTTTAAGGCAGGGACCGGGACAGGTCGGCTATGGCTACACCTTC.

This chain uses TRBV30 with TRBJ1-2; no definite D call. V lost 8 bases, J lost 3 bases, and 13 bases lay in between. Germline V CDR1 and CDR2: GTSNPN, SVGIG (reference sequence). There are 12 residues in the CDR3. Written as DNA, the CDR3 is TGTGCCAGTGACCGTAGCCACTATGGCTACACCTTC. It encodes CASDRSHYGYTF.

This chain links TRBV2 with TRBJ2-7; the match to TRBD1 covers 7 bases. The CDR3 length is 13 residues. The V gene's germline CDR1 is SNHLY and CDR2 FYNNEI. Trimming at V came to 11 bases and at J to 6 bases, leaving 13 bases not matched to a gene. CDR3 coding DNA: TGTGCCGGCCGGACAGGTCGCGGGTCCGAGCAGTACTTC. Amino acids: CAGRTGRGSEQYF.

V is TRBV19 and J is TRBJ1-5; 7 bases are a match to TRBD1. With 6 bases clipped from V and 4 bases from J, the junction kept 6 bases outside the gene matches. Germline V lookup: CDR1 LNHDA, CDR2 SQIVND (reference sequence). The CDR3 is 14 residues long. The CDR3 loop reads CASRPDRTNQPQHF. The DNA of the CDR3 is TGTGCCAGTAGACCGGACAGGACTAATCAGCCCCAGCATTTT. The full variable domain, rest sourced from reference TRBV19 and TRBJ1-5, is DGGITQSPKYLFRKEGQNVTLSCEQNLNHDAMYWYRQDPGQGLRLIYYSQIVNDFQKGDIAEGYSVSREKKESFPLTVTSAQKNPTAFYLCASRPDRTNQPQHFGDGTRLSIL.

This chain joins TRBV7-9 and TRBJ1-6, with 8 bases matching TRBD1. With 3 bases clipped from V and 7 bases from J, the junction kept 5 bases outside the gene matches. CDR1 is SEHNR and CDR2 is FQNEAQ in the germline V gene (reference sequence). The length of the CDR3 is 15 residues. The CDR3 nucleotides are TGTGCCAGCAGCTTGCAGGGGGCTGCGAATTCACCCCTCCACTTT. Translation: CASSLQGAANSPLHF.

The chain carries TRBV27 and TRBJ1-1; possibly TRBD1 for D (6 bases). CDR1 is MNHEY and CDR2 is SMNVEV in the germline V gene (reference sequence). CDR3 size: 17 residues. The V end lost 6 bases, the J end lost 1 base, and 21 bases lay between the germline ends. In nucleotides, the CDR3 is TGTGCCAGCAGCCCCAACCCGGGCAGGGGTTGGAACACTGAAGCTTTCTTT. Its translation is CASSPNPGRGWNTEAFF.

The rearrangement uses TRBV7-2 and TRBJ1-1, with D hard to call. V dropped 4 bases and J dropped 1 base, with 7 bases sitting between them. CDR3 length: 13 amino acids. CDR1 and CDR2 from the germline V gene are SGHTA and FQGNSA. The CDR3 DNA reads as TGTGCCAGCAGCTACGACACGAACACTGAAGCTTTCTTT. Protein product: CASSYDTNTEAFF.

This clone has only one observation. The sample contains more than one DNA sequence encoding this CDR3. This rearrangement joins TRBV9 to TRBJ2-1, with 10 nucleotides matching TRBD2. This CDR3 spans 15 amino acids. Germline loops: CDR1 SGDLS, CDR2 YYNGEE. After removal of 2 bases from V and 4 bases from J, the junction contained 3 bases not matched to a gene. For the CDR3, the DNA is TGTGCCAGCAGCGTCCTAGCGGGGGCATACAATGAGCAGTTCTTC. It specifies CASSVLAGAYNEQFF.

This chain uses TRBV9 with TRBJ2-5; D is uncertain. The CDR3 is 12 residues long. V was clipped by 3 bases and J by 6 bases, with 9 bases between them. In germline, CDR1 is SGDLS, CDR2 YYNGEE. This chain's CDR3 is CASSGYSKTQYF. The CDR3 region has the DNA TGTGCCAGCAGCGGATACTCCAAGACCCAGTACTTC.

The CDR3: CASSIAGPYGYTF. The CDR3 coding sequence is TGTGCCAGTAGTATTGCGGGGCCTTATGGCTACACCTTC. The rearrangement links TRBV19 to TRBJ1-2, with D tentatively TRBD1 (5 bases). The CDR3 has 13 residues. CDR1 and CDR2 from the germline V gene are LNHDA and SQIVND (reference sequence). V was clipped by 3 bases and J by 5 bases, with 10 bases between them. Complete variable domain (other parts from reference TRBV19 and TRBJ1-2): DGGITQSPKYLFRKEGQNVTLSCEQNLNHDAMYWYRQDPGQGLRLIYYSQIVNDFQKGDIAEGYSVSREKKESFPLTVTSAQKNPTAFYLCASSIAGPYGYTFGSGTRLTVV.

The chain employs TRBV30 and TRBJ1-1; D might be TRBD1 (6 bases). CDR1 is GTSNPN and CDR2 is SVGIG in the germline V gene (reference sequence). Deletions cut 3 bases from V and 2 bases from J, with 16 bases between. This CDR3 is 15 amino acids long. CDR3 coding DNA: TGTGCCTGGAGGAGACAGGCGCTGTTAAACACTGAAGCTTTCTTT. It encodes CAWRRQALLNTEAFF.